The 17 T cell receptor beta chains reported below all come from one sample, sequenced in a study of T cell changes during pregnancy in multiple sclerosis. Using immunoSEQ multiplex PCR, the repertoire was profiled, and TCRdb retains in-frame clones only, with some absent. The sample records roughly 79,000 clones, around 90% being singletons. This material consisted of CD4+ T cells from peripheral blood mononuclear cells, taken before pregnancy. These receptors were taken from a female donor with multiple sclerosis, enrolled in a pregnancy study.

This clone was found once. J is TRBJ1-5 and V is TRBV27; 7 bases map to TRBD1. The ends lost 4 bases at V and 1 base at J; junction bases unmatched: 4. Germline CDR1 reads MNHEY; CDR2 reads SMNVEV (reference sequence). The CDR3 runs 15 residues. The CDR3 region is CASSSWTGSNQPQHF. The CDR3 nucleotides are TGTGCCAGCAGTTCCTGGACAGGAAGCAATCAGCCCCAGCATTTT.

The chain joins TRBV12-5 to TRBJ2-1; 8 bases are a match to TRBD1. The CDR3 is 14 amino acids. The V segment lost 7 bases and the J segment 6 bases; nucleotides outside the gene matches: 8. From germline, CDR1 is LGHNT and CDR2 FRNRAP. The CDR3 loop reads CASATDRAGNEQFF. The CDR3, as DNA: TGTGCTAGTGCCACGGACAGGGCTGGCAATGAGCAGTTCTTC.

This chain uses TRBV9 with TRBJ2-2; 7 bases are shared with TRBD2. Losses at the gene ends were 3 bases for V and 2 bases for J; bases not matched to a gene: 7. The CDR3 sequence is 16 residues long. Germline CDR1 is SGDLS and CDR2 is YYNGEE. CDR3 sequence reads: CASSEIAGSNTGELFF. CDR3 nucleotide sequence: TGTGCCAGCAGCGAAATAGCGGGTAGCAACACCGGGGAGCTGTTTTTT.

This rearrangement joins TRBV5-1 to TRBJ2-1, with D hard to call. The CDR3 has 14 residues. Germline CDR1 reads SGHRS; CDR2 reads YFSETQ. V lost 1 base and J 0 bases, leaving 5 bases between the germline ends. CDR3 in DNA: TGCGCCAGCAGCTTGCTGAGCTCCTACAATGAGCAGTTCTTC. It encodes CASSLLSSYNEQFF.

The rearrangement joins TRBV5-1 to TRBJ2-1, with 8 bases aligning to TRBD2. V shed 4 bases and J 6 bases; nucleotides not matched to a gene: 6. CDR3 length: 14 residues. The V gene's germline CDR1 is SGHRS and CDR2 YFSETQ. In DNA, the CDR3 is TGCGCCAGCAGCCAAATAGCGGGATTCAATGAGCAGTTCTTC. Translating it yields CASSQIAGFNEQFF.

This clone has a single count. V gene TRBV7-9 combines with J gene TRBJ2-2, with TRBD1 as a possible D gene (6 bases). V was pared by 2 bases and J by 0 bases, with 10 bases between. Germline assignment: CDR1 SEHNR and CDR2 FQNEAQ (reference sequence). The CDR3 covers 16 residues. This CDR3 reads CASSLKGTTNTGELFF. The CDR3 DNA is TGTGCCAGCAGCTTAAAGGGGACAACGAACACCGGGGAGCTGTTTTTT.

In its sample, this clone was seen once. The chain joins TRBV10-3 to TRBJ2-7; 9 nucleotides align to TRBD2. The CDR3 covers 15 residues. J gave up 5 bases and V 2 bases, and 7 bases lay outside the gene matches. In germline, CDR1 is ENHRY, CDR2 SYGVKD. CDR3 in amino acids: CAISEGRTSVDEQYF. The CDR3 DNA reads TGTGCCATCAGTGAGGGTCGGACTAGCGTTGACGAGCAGTACTTC.

The chain joins TRBV7-8 to TRBJ2-7, with TRBD1 matching over 11 bases. The ends lost 5 bases at V and 2 bases at J; junction bases unmatched: 8. CDR3 length: 16 amino acids. Germline loops: CDR1 SGHVS, CDR2 FQNEAQ. CDR3 loop: CASSPRRDRGAYEQYF. Written as DNA, the CDR3 is TGTGCCAGCAGCCCCCGACGGGACAGGGGGGCCTACGAGCAGTACTTC.

The V call is TRBV2, the J call TRBJ2-7, with D tentatively TRBD1 (5 bases). Trimming removed 4 bases from V and 10 bases from J, with 11 bases in between. The CDR3 length is 11 residues. Germline V CDR1 and CDR2: SNHLY, FYNNEI. CDR3 DNA sequence: TGTGCCAGCAGTGGCACAGGTCGACAGTACTTC. As protein: CASSGTGRQYF. The variable domain in full, completed from reference TRBV2 and TRBJ2-7, reads EPEVTQTPSHQVTQMGQEVILRCVPISNHLYFYWYRQILGQKVEFLVSFYNNEISEKSEIFDDQFSVERPDGSNFTLKIRSTKLEDSAMYFCASSGTGRQYFGPGTRLTVT.

The table lists this clone with a count of one. The V call is TRBV6-1, the J call TRBJ1-2; 7 nucleotides agree with TRBD1. The CDR3 contains 13 residues. Germline-derived CDR1 and CDR2 are MNHNS and SASEGT. V shed 3 bases and J 5 bases; nucleotides not matched to a gene: 3. In nucleotides, the CDR3 is TGTGCCAGCAGTGAGACAGGGAAATATGGCTACACCTTC. Translating it yields CASSETGKYGYTF.

V is TRBV7-9 and J is TRBJ1-3; D remains unclear. The CDR3 runs 14 residues. V was clipped by 2 bases and J by 9 bases, with 14 bases between them. The germline CDR1 and CDR2 sequences are SEHNR and FQNEAQ (reference sequence). This CDR3 reads CASSLHSLYATIYF. DNA of the CDR3: TGTGCCAGCAGCTTACACAGTTTGTACGCCACCATATATTTT. Full variable domain (rest looked up from reference TRBV7-9 and TRBJ1-3): DTGVSQNPRHKITKRGQNVTFRCDPISEHNRLYWYRQTLGQGPEFLTYFQNEAQLEKSRLLSDRFSAERPKGSFSTLEIQRTEQGDSAMYLCASSLHSLYATIYFGEGSWLTVV.

CDR3 sequence: CASSLGTPEETQYF. CDR3 DNA sequence: TGTGCCAGCAGCTTAGGGACTCCTGAAGAGACCCAGTACTTC. V is TRBV7-6 and J is TRBJ2-5; weak D call: TRBD2 (5 bases). Germline V CDR1 and CDR2: SGHVS, FNYEAQ. The CDR3 totals 14 residues. Between the trimmed V and J ends, which lost 1 base and 3 bases, there was a span of 9 bases.

This CDR3 reads CASSLDRSGQFF. The DNA for the CDR3 is TGTGCCAGCAGCTTGGACAGGTCCGGGCAGTTCTTC. The chain couples TRBV7-6 to TRBJ2-1, with TRBD1 identical over 7 bases. This CDR3 is 12 amino acids long. The germline V gene has CDR1 SGHVS and CDR2 FNYEAQ. The junction had 5 bases not matched to a gene; V was cut back by 3 bases and J by 12 bases.

The genes are TRBV20-1 and TRBJ2-3; D uncertain. The CDR3 sequence is 10 residues long. Germline CDR1 is DFQATT and CDR2 is SNEGSKA (reference sequence). Trimming removed 6 bases from V and 3 bases from J, with 4 bases in between. The CDR3 DNA follows: TGCAGTGCGCGGACAGATACGCAGTATTTT. It encodes CSARTDTQYF.

The rearrangement joins TRBV7-3 to TRBJ2-1, with 8 positions matching TRBD2. Germline assignment: CDR1 SGHTA and CDR2 FQGTGA. Trimming removed 6 bases from V and 5 bases from J; junction bases left unmatched: 15. This CDR3 region has 17 residues. The CDR3 spells CASSSDGSGRPNNEQFF. For the CDR3, the DNA is TGTGCCAGCAGTTCGGACGGCAGCGGGAGACCCAACAATGAGCAGTTCTTC.

The chain couples TRBV5-1 to TRBJ2-5; D may be TRBD2 (6 bases). This CDR3 comprises 16 residues. V was shortened by 3 bases and J by 5 bases, with 20 bases between the two germline ends. Per germline, CDR1 SGHRS and CDR2 YFSETQ. CDR3: CASSWTMIGPVETQYF. DNA of the CDR3: TGCGCCAGCAGCTGGACTATGATCGGACCGGTTGAGACCCAGTACTTC.

This clone was recorded once. CDR3 residues: CASSLDTVVNQPQHF. CDR3 sequence (DNA): TGTGCCAGCAGCTTAGATACGGTTGTCAATCAGCCCCAGCATTTT. V and J are TRBV7-9 and TRBJ1-5; D gene unclear. CDR1 is SEHNR, CDR2 FQNEAQ, per germline (reference sequence). The CDR3 totals 15 residues. The V end was cut by 1 base, the J end by 3 bases, with 10 bases between.